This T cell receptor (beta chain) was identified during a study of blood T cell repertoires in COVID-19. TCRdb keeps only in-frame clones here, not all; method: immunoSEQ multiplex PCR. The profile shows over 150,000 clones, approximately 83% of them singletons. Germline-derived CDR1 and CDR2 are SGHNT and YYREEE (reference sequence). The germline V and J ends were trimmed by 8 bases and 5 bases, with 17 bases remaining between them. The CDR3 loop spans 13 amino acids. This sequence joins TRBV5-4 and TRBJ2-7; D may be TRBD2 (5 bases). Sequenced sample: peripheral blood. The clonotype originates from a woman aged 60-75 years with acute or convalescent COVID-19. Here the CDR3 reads CASRLRDSDEQYV. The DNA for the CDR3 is TGTGCCAGTCGTTTGAGGGATAGCGACGAGCAGTACGTC.